The 21 T cell receptor beta chains below were found in one sample sequenced in a study of CD8 T cells in Susac syndrome. Random hexamers were used to reverse transcribe an amount of roughly 0.5 to 1 ug RNA. TCRdb analysed the immunoSEQ multiplex PCR reads with MiXCR anew, one entry per CDR3 protein. The sample holds about 140,000 distinct CDR3 sequences, over 90% seen once. The specimen was CD4+ T cells from PBMCs. Receptors were obtained from a human donor with Susac syndrome.

The chain combines TRBV6-5 with TRBJ2-5, with TRBD1 as a possible D gene (5 bases). Germline V gene sequence: CDR1 MNHEY, CDR2 SVGAGI. The CDR3 runs to 12 residues. Trimming cost V 2 bases and J 6 bases, with 7 bases left between them. The CDR3 nucleotides are TGTGCCAGCAGTTACGCAGGGCAGACCCAGTACTTC. This gives the protein CASSYAGQTQYF.

V is TRBV28 and J is TRBJ2-7; D is ambiguous. With 6 bases removed from V and 4 bases from J, the gap between germline ends came to 16 bases. This CDR3 is built from 14 residues. Germline CDR1 MDHEN, CDR2 SYDVKM. The CDR3 region is CASRHPQETYEQYF. CDR3 coding DNA: TGTGCCAGCAGACATCCTCAGGAAACTTACGAGCAGTACTTC.

The genes are TRBV7-9 and TRBJ2-7, with D tentatively TRBD1 or TRBD2 (5 bases each). CDR1 SEHNR and CDR2 FQNEAQ come from the germline V gene (reference sequence). Trimming removed 3 bases at V and 5 bases at J, with 17 bases between. The CDR3 consists of 15 residues. CDR3 sequence reads: CASSFAGDWGNEQYF. The CDR3 coding sequence is TGTGCCAGCAGCTTTGCCGGTGATTGGGGGAACGAGCAGTACTTC.

The rearrangement joins TRBV27 to TRBJ2-3, with a tentative D call TRBD2 (7 bases). From germline, CDR1 is MNHEY and CDR2 SMNVEV (reference sequence). Between the trimmed V and J ends, which lost 3 bases and 4 bases, there was a span of 20 bases. This CDR3 is 17 amino acids long. The CDR3 nucleotides are TGTGCCAGCAGTTTCTCCGGTTTGGGGGGGCTCGCAGATACGCAGTATTTT. Amino acid sequence: CASSFSGLGGLADTQYF.

The chain recombines TRBV11-2 with TRBJ2-7, with 7 bases lining up with TRBD1. CDR1 and CDR2 (germline): SGHAT, FQNNGV. This CDR3 is built from 14 residues. Germline trimming cut 6 bases from V and 0 bases from J; bases unmatched to any gene: 5. DNA of the CDR3: TGTGCCAGCAGATTTGCAGGGGGCTCCTACGAGCAGTACTTC. As protein: CASRFAGGSYEQYF.

V gene TRBV3-1 combines with J gene TRBJ2-1; 10 bases match TRBD2. CDR1 LGHDT and CDR2 YNNKEL come from the germline V gene (reference sequence). J was trimmed by 2 bases and V by 4 bases; bases with no gene match: 2. The CDR3 has 15 residues. This CDR3 reads CASSPGLAAYNEQFF. CDR3 coding DNA: TGTGCCAGCAGCCCCGGACTAGCGGCCTACAATGAGCAGTTCTTC.

The V call is TRBV20-1, the J call TRBJ2-7; D is perhaps TRBD1 or TRBD2 (5 bases each). Between the trimmed V and J ends, which lost 5 bases and 0 bases, there was a span of 8 bases. Germline V gene sequence: CDR1 DFQATT, CDR2 SNEGSKA (reference sequence). The CDR3 is 12 residues long. CDR3 in amino acids: CSASGASYEQYF. Written as DNA, the CDR3 is TGCAGTGCTTCCGGGGCCTCCTACGAGCAGTACTTC.

V gene TRBV30 combines with J gene TRBJ1-2, with unresolved D. The germline V gene encodes CDR1 GTSNPN and CDR2 SVGIG (reference sequence). There are 13 residues in the CDR3. Trimming removed 8 bases from V and 8 bases from J, with 21 bases in between. DNA of the CDR3: TGTGCCAAGGAGGACCGGGCCCGTTTAGGCTACACCTTC. Its protein product is CAKEDRARLGYTF.

The chain links TRBV29-1 to TRBJ2-3, with TRBD2 identical over 8 bases. V was clipped by 7 bases and J by 0 bases; unmatched bases: 3. CDR1 and CDR2 (germline): SQVTM, ANQGSEA. This CDR3 comprises 13 residues. In DNA, the CDR3 is TGCAGCGCGATAGCGGGGAGCACAGATACGCAGTATTTT. Translated: CSAIAGSTDTQYF.

The chain recombines TRBV12-3 or TRBV12-4 with TRBJ1-5; 8 bases align to TRBD1. After removal of 6 bases from V and 1 base from J, the junction contained 5 bases not matched to a gene. The CDR3 covers 15 residues. The CDR3 protein is CASSLTGGSNQPQHF. Written as DNA, the CDR3 is TGTGCCAGCAGCCTTACAGGGGGGAGCAATCAGCCCCAGCATTTT.

The rearrangement links TRBV9 to TRBJ2-5; D not resolved. Per the germline V gene, CDR1 is SGDLS and CDR2 is YYNGEE. CDR3 length: 15 amino acids. The germline V and J ends were trimmed by 1 base and 2 bases, with 12 bases remaining between them. The CDR3 sequence: CASSVRALGQETQYF. In DNA form, the CDR3 reads TGTGCCAGCAGCGTAAGGGCCCTGGGGCAAGAGACCCAGTACTTC.

This chain joins TRBV19 and TRBJ2-1; 7 bases match TRBD1. The CDR3 spans 14 residues. With 7 bases clipped from V and 4 bases from J, the junction kept 7 bases outside the gene matches. CDR1 and CDR2 (germline): LNHDA, SQIVND (reference sequence). CDR3: CASKRDRDYNEQFF. The DNA for the CDR3 is TGTGCCAGTAAACGGGACAGAGATTACAATGAGCAGTTCTTC.

The chain combines TRBV7-3 with TRBJ1-2; 7 positions agree with TRBD1. CDR3 length: 13 amino acids. Germline CDR1 is SGHTA and CDR2 is FQGTGA. V lost 5 bases, J lost 4 bases, and 4 bases stayed unmatched. CDR3 in amino acids: CASSPGQFYGYTF. In nucleotides, the CDR3 is TGTGCCAGCAGCCCGGGACAGTTCTATGGCTACACCTTC.

J is TRBJ1-2 and V is TRBV5-4, with a possible D match to TRBD1 (5 bases). The CDR3 is made up of 14 amino acids. The V end lost 0 bases, the J end lost 7 bases, and 13 bases lay between the germline ends. Per the germline V gene, CDR1 is SGHNT and CDR2 is YYREEE (reference sequence). In nucleotides, the CDR3 is TGTGCCAGCAGCTTGGCCGGCAGGGATAGTGGCTACACCTTC. It codes for CASSLAGRDSGYTF.

V and J are TRBV5-1 and TRBJ2-5; 10 bases fit TRBD1. Germline V gene lookup returns CDR1 SGHRS and CDR2 YFSETQ. The CDR3 has 17 amino acids. V was clipped by 0 bases and J by 4 bases; unmatched bases: 9. The CDR3 loop is CASSLGPWTGGSETQYF. CDR3 DNA sequence: TGCGCCAGCAGCTTGGGCCCCTGGACAGGGGGATCAGAGACCCAGTACTTC.

The rearrangement uses TRBV30 and TRBJ2-5; D perhaps matches TRBD2 (5 bases). CDR1 and CDR2 from the germline V gene are GTSNPN and SVGIG (reference sequence). V lost 2 bases to trimming and J lost 0 bases, with 7 bases between them. This CDR3 comprises 13 residues. The chain's CDR3 is CAWSFGDQETQYF. The CDR3 DNA is TGTGCCTGGAGTTTCGGGGACCAAGAGACCCAGTACTTC.

This clonotype was counted between two and nine times. This rearrangement joins TRBV11-2 to TRBJ2-1; 8 positions match TRBD2. Per the germline V gene, CDR1 is SGHAT and CDR2 is FQNNGV. This CDR3 region has 15 residues. V was clipped by 3 bases and J by 8 bases; unmatched bases: 9. CDR3 in amino acids: CASSFGTGGRHEQFF. Here the CDR3 DNA reads TGTGCCAGCAGCTTCGGCACGGGAGGGCGGCATGAGCAGTTCTTC.

This clonotype was recorded only once. The V gene is TRBV9, the J gene TRBJ2-4; weak D call: TRBD2 (5 bases). The CDR3 has 14 residues. Trimming removed 0 bases from V and 7 bases from J, with 11 bases in between. Germline V gene sequence: CDR1 SGDLS, CDR2 YYNGEE. CDR3 amino acids: CASSVEASGNIQYF. Written as DNA, the CDR3 is TGTGCCAGCAGCGTAGAGGCCTCGGGGAACATTCAGTACTTC.

The chain combines TRBV5-6 with TRBJ2-1; TRBD2 matches 7 bases. Trimming at V came to 1 base and at J to 6 bases, leaving 10 bases not matched to a gene. The CDR3 totals 16 residues. In germline, CDR1 is SGHDT, CDR2 YYEEEE. The CDR3 protein is CASSLWRETPRNEQFF. DNA for the CDR3: TGTGCCAGCAGCTTGTGGCGGGAGACCCCCCGCAATGAGCAGTTCTTC. The whole variable domain, filled in from reference TRBV5-6 and TRBJ2-1, reads DAGVTQSPTHLIKTRGQQVTLRCSPKSGHDTVSWYQQALGQGPQFIFQYYEEEERQRGNFPDRFSGHQFPNYSSELNVNALLLGDSALYLCASSLWRETPRNEQFFGPGTRLTVL.

The V gene is TRBV20-1, the J gene TRBJ2-5; 10 bases fit TRBD2. The CDR3 loop spans 13 amino acids. Germline CDR1 reads DFQATT; CDR2 reads SNEGSKA (reference sequence). Trimming removed 5 bases from V and 5 bases from J; junction bases left unmatched: 5. CDR3 loop: CSASSGGSETQYF. CDR3 DNA sequence: TGCAGTGCTTCTAGCGGGGGCTCGGAGACCCAGTACTTC.

V and J are TRBV11-2 and TRBJ2-4, with a weak D call TRBD1 (5 bases). CDR1 is SGHAT, CDR2 FQNNGV, per germline. V was pared by 5 bases and J by 7 bases, with 12 bases between. This CDR3 contains 13 residues. This CDR3 is CASSQWQGNIQYF. The CDR3 DNA reads as TGTGCCAGCAGCCAGTGGCAGGGCAACATTCAGTACTTC.